Shown below are 27 T cell receptor beta chains from a single sample sequenced in a study of blood T cell repertoires in COVID-19. Clones were sequenced by immunoSEQ multiplex PCR, and TCRdb holds only the in-frame ones, with some missing. Of 78,000 or so clones listed, approximately 86% were seen once; the top ten hold 4.5% to 5%. Specimen: peripheral blood. The source of these receptors is a man aged 45-65 years with active or convalescent COVID-19.

The rearrangement joins TRBV19 to TRBJ2-3, with a weak D call TRBD2 (5 bases). The germline gives CDR1 LNHDA, CDR2 SQIVND (reference sequence). Trimming left V 5 bases short and J 0 bases short, with 12 bases between. The CDR3 totals 15 residues. The CDR3 DNA reads as TGTGCCAGTAGTCGGACTTCTCCAAGCACAGATACGCAGTATTTT. Protein product: CASSRTSPSTDTQYF.

The gene calls are TRBV11-2 and TRBJ2-5; the D gene is possibly TRBD1 (5 bases). Germline CDR1 and CDR2: SGHAT and FQNNGV. V was pared by 3 bases and J by 5 bases, with 16 bases between. This CDR3 has 15 residues. The CDR3 here is CASSFSTARGETQYF. The CDR3 DNA is TGTGCCAGCAGCTTTTCGACAGCGCGCGGTGAGACCCAGTACTTC.

This sequence joins TRBV10-3 and TRBJ2-2; D is perhaps TRBD2 (7 bases). In germline, CDR1 is ENHRY, CDR2 SYGVKD. The CDR3 runs 15 residues. V was cut by 7 bases and J by 4 bases, with 16 bases left in between. CDR3 sequence reads: CAINPLGGATGELFF. The CDR3 DNA reads TGTGCCATCAACCCTCTGGGGGGGGCCACCGGGGAGCTGTTTTTT.

The chain carries TRBV29-1 and TRBJ1-2; 10 bases are a match to TRBD1. Trimming removed 6 bases from V and 5 bases from J; junction bases left unmatched: 9. Germline V gene data show CDR1 as SQVTM and CDR2 as ANQGSEA. This CDR3 contains 14 residues. CDR3 in amino acids: CSVVTGTGEYGYTF. Written as DNA, the CDR3 is TGCAGCGTCGTCACCGGGACAGGGGAATATGGCTACACCTTC.

The V gene is TRBV9, the J gene TRBJ2-5, with D unclear. Trimming left V 0 bases short and J 4 bases short, with 7 bases between. The CDR3 is 13 amino acids. CDR1 and CDR2 from the germline V gene are SGDLS and YYNGEE. This chain's CDR3 is CASSVEWRETQYF. CDR3 DNA: TGTGCCAGCAGCGTAGAGTGGAGAGAGACCCAGTACTTC. Supplemented by reference TRBV9 and TRBJ2-5, the full variable domain reads DSGVTQTPKHLITATGQRVTLRCSPRSGDLSVYWYQQSLDQGLQFLIQYYNGEERAKGNILERFSAQQFPDLHSELNLSSLELGDSALYFCASSVEWRETQYFGPGTRLLVL.

The V gene is TRBV28, the J gene TRBJ2-1, with D tentatively TRBD1 (6 bases). Trimming cost V 6 bases and J 5 bases, with 11 bases left between them. Germline V CDR1 and CDR2: MDHEN, SYDVKM. The CDR3 is 13 amino acids. The CDR3 sequence is CASRGHTDNEQFF. The CDR3 coding sequence is TGTGCCAGCAGGGGACACACAGACAATGAGCAGTTCTTC. Variable domain in full (rest from reference TRBV28 and TRBJ2-1): DVKVTQSSRYLVKRTGEKVFLECVQDMDHENMFWYRQDPGLGLRLIYFSYDVKMKEKGDIPEGYSVSREKKERFSLILESASTNQTSMYLCASRGHTDNEQFFGPGTRLTVL.

J is TRBJ2-3 and V is TRBV6-4; TRBD1 agrees at 8 bases. V lost 2 bases and J lost 4; bases outside the gene matches: 8. Germline values: CDR1 MRHNA, CDR2 SNTAGT. This CDR3 has 16 amino acids. The CDR3 reads CASSDLYGQGADTQYF. In DNA, the CDR3 is TGTGCCAGCAGTGACCTCTACGGACAGGGAGCAGATACGCAGTATTTT.

The genes are TRBV6-2 or TRBV6-3 and TRBJ1-2; TRBD1 agrees at 12 bases. The CDR3 loop spans 16 amino acids. V lost 2 bases, J lost 4 bases, and 5 bases stayed unmatched. Per germline, CDR1 MNHEY and CDR2 SVGEGT. Here the CDR3 reads CASSYPGTGGTYGYTF. In nucleotides, the CDR3 is TGTGCCAGCAGTTACCCCGGGACAGGGGGCACCTATGGCTACACCTTC.

The chain joins TRBV28 to TRBJ2-3; D is perhaps TRBD1 (5 bases). The CDR3 contains 14 residues. V shed 7 bases and J shed 2 bases, with 13 bases lying between them. Germline assignment: CDR1 MDHEN and CDR2 SYDVKM. CDR3 coding DNA: TGTGCCAGCACCACGACAGCCAACACAGATACGCAGTATTTT. This gives the protein CASTTTANTDTQYF.

This clone was seen only a few times. The chain uses TRBV23-1 and TRBJ2-3; TRBD2 aligns across 8 bases. TRBV23-1 is placed among ORFs of uncertain function. V lost 4 bases and J lost 2; bases outside the gene matches: 8. This CDR3 has 16 residues. In nucleotides, the CDR3 is TGCGCCAGCAGTCGGCGGGACGGGGGGGACACAGATACGCAGTATTTT. Protein: CASSRRDGGDTDTQYF.

The chain joins TRBV28 to TRBJ2-2, with 8 bases lining up with TRBD1. Germline V CDR1 and CDR2: MDHEN, SYDVKM. The CDR3 has 16 residues. V dropped 6 bases and J dropped 2; count of bases not matched to a gene: 8. This CDR3 reads CASRLGGQGNTGELFF. The DNA for the CDR3 is TGTGCCAGCAGGTTAGGAGGACAGGGTAACACCGGGGAGCTGTTTTTT.

In this sample, this clone turned up once. CDR3 in amino acids: CASSEGQGATGELFF. The DNA of the CDR3 is TGTGCCAGCAGCGAGGGACAGGGGGCCACCGGGGAGCTGTTTTTT. The chain couples TRBV5-4 to TRBJ2-2, with TRBD1 matching over 12 bases. V gave up 4 bases and J gave up 4 bases; unmatched junction bases: 2. This CDR3 is built from 15 residues. Germline CDR1 is SGHNT and CDR2 is YYREEE (reference sequence).

The V call is TRBV12-3 or TRBV12-4, the J call TRBJ2-5; TRBD1 matches 9 bases. CDR3 length: 13 amino acids. V was clipped by 5 bases and J by 5 bases; unmatched bases: 3. The CDR3 is CASSTGGEETQYF. The CDR3 region has the DNA TGTGCCAGCAGTACAGGGGGCGAGGAGACCCAGTACTTC.

The genes are TRBV3-1 (or the pseudogene TRBV3-2) and TRBJ1-1; a weak D match, TRBD1 (6 bases). Trimming cost V 3 bases and J 1 base, with 9 bases left between them. CDR1 LGHDT and CDR2 YNNKEL come from the germline V gene (reference sequence). The CDR3 is made up of 14 amino acids. The CDR3 here is CASSQGAGNTEAFF. In nucleotides, the CDR3 is TGTGCCAGCAGCCAGGGGGCGGGGAACACTGAAGCTTTCTTT.

The V gene is TRBV28, the J gene TRBJ1-2; 7 bases match TRBD1. V dropped 11 bases and J dropped 2; count of bases not matched to a gene: 11. This CDR3 contains 14 residues. The V gene's germline CDR1 is MDHEN and CDR2 SYDVKM. For the CDR3, the DNA is TGTGCCTTAGCCCTTATGGGACAGAACTATGGCTACACCTTC. Encoded protein: CALALMGQNYGYTF.

The chain employs TRBV6-1 and TRBJ1-2; 7 positions match TRBD1. The CDR3 spans 13 residues. The germline gives CDR1 MNHNS, CDR2 SASEGT. Trimming removed 2 bases from V and 6 bases from J; junction bases left unmatched: 3. CDR3 region: CASSETGADGYTF. The CDR3 DNA follows: TGTGCCAGCAGTGAAACAGGGGCAGATGGCTACACCTTC.

The chain links TRBV27 to TRBJ2-3; 8 bases fit TRBD2. This CDR3 has 14 amino acids. CDR1 is MNHEY and CDR2 is SMNVEV in the germline V gene (reference sequence). V was clipped by 4 bases and J by 9 bases; unmatched bases: 9. The CDR3 spells CASSSIAGTRTQYF. The DNA of the CDR3 is TGTGCCAGCAGTTCGATAGCGGGGACCAGGACGCAGTATTTT.

The chain is built from TRBV18 and TRBJ2-1, with D possibly TRBD2 on 6 matching bases. V was cut by 0 bases and J by 14 bases, with 14 bases left in between. Looked up from germline, CDR1 is KGHSH and CDR2 is LQKENI. The CDR3 is 13 amino acids. This chain's CDR3 is CASSPPPGVVEFF. The CDR3, as DNA: TGTGCCAGCTCACCACCTCCGGGGGTAGTCGAGTTCTTC.

The CDR3 DNA reads TGTGCCAGCAGCCAAGGGGAGGTCTATGGCTACACCTTC. Amino acid sequence: CASSQGEVYGYTF. This chain uses TRBV14 with TRBJ1-2; D uncertain. Germline V gives CDR1 SGHDN, CDR2 FVKESK. V lost 1 base and J 4 bases, leaving 7 bases between the germline ends. The CDR3 spans 13 residues.

The rearrangement links TRBV19 to TRBJ1-4; TRBD1 is a possible D gene (6 bases). Trimming left V 4 bases short and J 8 bases short, with 23 bases between. This CDR3 has 17 residues. Germline CDR1 reads LNHDA; CDR2 reads SQIVND (reference sequence). CDR3 residues: CASSTILQGRSSEKLFF. Here the CDR3 DNA reads TGTGCCAGTAGTACCATTCTACAGGGAAGGTCTTCGGAAAAACTGTTTTTT.

The chain is built from TRBV5-4 and TRBJ1-2, with D unclear. The ends were cut back, 3 bases at V and 1 base at J, with 10 bases in the middle. CDR1 and CDR2 from the germline V gene are SGHNT and YYREEE (reference sequence). CDR3 size: 14 residues. The DNA for the CDR3 is TGTGCCAGCAGCTCGCCCGAGGATAACTATGGCTACACCTTC. This encodes CASSSPEDNYGYTF.

This chain joins TRBV6-2 or TRBV6-3 and TRBJ2-4; TRBD1 is a possible D gene (5 bases). Germline CDR1 reads MNHEY; CDR2 reads SVGEGT. CDR3 length: 17 amino acids. Trimming shortened V by 2 bases and J by 0 bases, and 14 bases separated the two germline ends. In nucleotides, the CDR3 is TGTGCCAGCAGTTACGGCAGGGAACCTCTAGCCAAAAACATTCAGTACTTC. It is translated as CASSYGREPLAKNIQYF.

This sequence joins TRBV4-3 and TRBJ1-4; D perhaps matches TRBD1 (5 bases). Germline CDR1 is LGHNA and CDR2 is YSLEER. The CDR3 length is 15 residues. The V end lost 3 bases, the J end lost 7 bases, and 15 bases lay between the germline ends. This chain's CDR3 is CASSQQWGLAEKLFF. The CDR3 region has the DNA TGCGCCAGCAGCCAGCAATGGGGCCTCGCTGAAAAACTGTTTTTT.

Here the CDR3 DNA reads TGTGCCAGCATCGCGTCAGCCAAAAACATTCAGTACTTC. Translating gives CASIASAKNIQYF. The rearrangement uses TRBV28 and TRBJ2-4; D remains unclear. The CDR3 loop spans 13 amino acids. V lost 7 bases, J lost 0 bases, and 7 bases lay in between. CDR1 is MDHEN, CDR2 SYDVKM, per germline.

Turning to this clone: At one boundary the junction diverges from the germline segment, which might be a read error. The chain is built from TRBV9 and TRBJ1-2; TRBD1 is a possible D gene (6 bases). This CDR3 is 12 amino acids long. Germline V gives CDR1 SGDLS, CDR2 YYNGEE. The CDR3, as DNA: TGTGCCAGCAGCGTAGCCCTGGACAGCCAGATCTTC. It yields the protein CASSVALDSQIF.

The chain combines TRBV18 with TRBJ2-1; the match to TRBD2 covers 7 bases. V was pared by 5 bases and J by 4 bases, with 20 bases of the junction left unmatched. Germline V gene lookup returns CDR1 KGHSH and CDR2 LQKENI. The CDR3 is made up of 19 amino acids. CDR3 residues: CASSTGHHTGGGKYNEQFF. For the CDR3, the DNA is TGTGCCAGCTCAACGGGGCATCATACAGGCGGGGGAAAATACAATGAGCAGTTCTTC.

The gene calls are TRBV28 and TRBJ2-5, with D tentatively TRBD2 (6 bases). The CDR3 has 14 amino acids. Looked up from germline, CDR1 is MDHEN and CDR2 is SYDVKM. Trimming stripped 2 bases from V and 2 bases from J, with 9 bases between. The CDR3 here is CASSLGGIQETQYF. The CDR3, as DNA: TGTGCCAGCAGTTTAGGCGGGATTCAAGAGACCCAGTACTTC.